The present T cell receptor (beta chain) was sequenced within a study of T cell responses to AZD1222 COVID-19 vaccine. Overall study results and limits: Reportedly, nearly half of unique spike TCRs recognized epitopes outside B.1.351/B.1.1.7 mutations.

This clone appeared a single time. What it binds is unknown. Profiled with immunoSEQ multiplex PCR; TCRdb holds only in-frame clones, not every one. The table shows hundreds of thousands of clones, with almost 95% occurring only once. The J segment lost 5 bases and the V segment lost 0 bases, leaving 6 bases of the junction unmatched. The CDR3 extends over 16 amino acids. Germline lookup yields CDR1 LGHDT and CDR2 YNNKEL (reference sequence). The V gene is TRBV3-1 (or the pseudogene TRBV3-2), the J gene TRBJ1-2; 10 bases map to TRBD1. The origin of this receptor is an adult who received the AZD1222 COVID-19 vaccine. The material sequenced was peripheral blood, taken 28 days after the second AZD1222 dose. For the CDR3, the DNA is TGTGCCAGCAGCCAAGATCGAGGGACAGGGGTTTATGGCTACACCTTC. It yields the protein CASSQDRGTGVYGYTF.